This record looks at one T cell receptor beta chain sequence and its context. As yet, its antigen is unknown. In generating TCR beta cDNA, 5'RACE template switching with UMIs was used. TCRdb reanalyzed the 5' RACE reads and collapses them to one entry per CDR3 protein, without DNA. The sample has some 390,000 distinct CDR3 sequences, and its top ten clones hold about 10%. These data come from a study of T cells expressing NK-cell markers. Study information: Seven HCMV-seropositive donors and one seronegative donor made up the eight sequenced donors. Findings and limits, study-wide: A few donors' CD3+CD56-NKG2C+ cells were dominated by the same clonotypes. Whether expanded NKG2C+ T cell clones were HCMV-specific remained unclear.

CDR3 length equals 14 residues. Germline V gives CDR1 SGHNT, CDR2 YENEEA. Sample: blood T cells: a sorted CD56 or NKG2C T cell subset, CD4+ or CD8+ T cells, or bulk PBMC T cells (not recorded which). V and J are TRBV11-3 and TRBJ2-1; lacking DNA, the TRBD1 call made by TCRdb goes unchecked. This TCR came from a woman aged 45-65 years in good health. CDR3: CASSTTTRGWEQFF. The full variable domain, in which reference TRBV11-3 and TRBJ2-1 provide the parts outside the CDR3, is EAGVVQSPRYKIIEKKQPVAFWCNPISGHNTLYWYLQNLGQGPELLIRYENEEAVDDSQLPKDRFSAERLKGVDSTLKIQPAELGDSAVYLCASSTTTRGWEQFFGPGTRLTVL.